Below are 9 T cell receptor beta chains sequenced from a single sample in a study of T cells after yellow fever vaccination. Using its own MiXCR run on the 5' RACE reads, TCRdb lists one record per CDR3 protein. Among about 340,000 distinct CDR3 sequences listed, about 4% were seen once. The specimen was PBMCs, collected 5 days after the yellow fever booster vaccination. Every receptor here comes from a man aged 18 to 29 who received the YFV17D yellow fever vaccine.

The sample holds a few counts of this clonotype. The V gene is TRBV7-6, the J gene TRBJ2-3, with 9 bases identical to TRBD1. The CDR3 covers 15 residues. Trimming at V came to 2 bases and at J to 5 bases, leaving 5 bases not matched to a gene. The germline CDR1 and CDR2 sequences are SGHVS and FNYEAQ. CDR3 sequence reads: CASSLRQGVLDTQYF. The DNA for the CDR3 is TGTGCCAGCAGCTTAAGACAGGGGGTACTAGATACGCAGTATTTT.

Turning to this clonotype: A much larger clone lies one base from this, so it may be a read error. V usage is TRBV29-1 and J usage is TRBJ1-2, with 8 bases lining up with TRBD1. The CDR3 runs to 14 residues. Germline CDR1 is SQVTM and CDR2 is ANQGSEA. The CDR3 DNA reads as TGCAGCGATGAAGATGCGGGACAGGCCTATGGCTACACCTTC. Residues: CSDEDAGQAYGYTF.

This clonotype has only a few counts. The J gene is TRBJ2-4, the V gene TRBV19; possibly TRBD2 for D (6 bases). Looked up from germline, CDR1 is LNHDA and CDR2 is SQIVND (reference sequence). The V and J ends lost 1 base and 4 bases respectively, with 11 bases between them. The CDR3 length is 15 residues. CDR3 nucleotide sequence: TGTGCCAGTAGTATAGTAGGAGGGAAGAAAAACATTCAGTACTTC. Translated, it gives CASSIVGGKKNIQYF.

This clonotype was counted only a few times. The chain combines TRBV4-2 with TRBJ2-1, with D possibly being TRBD2 (6 bases). CDR1 and CDR2 from the germline V gene are LGHNA and YNFKEQ. Deletions cut 4 bases from V and 3 bases from J, with 22 bases between. The CDR3 loop spans 18 amino acids. The CDR3 here is CASSPQAAGWGDYNEQFF. The CDR3 DNA follows: TGTGCCAGCAGCCCCCAAGCCGCCGGGTGGGGGGACTACAATGAGCAGTTCTTC.

This chain joins TRBV5-4 and TRBJ2-5, with D possibly TRBD1 on 6 matching bases. Germline V gene sequence: CDR1 SGHNT, CDR2 YYREEE (reference sequence). The CDR3 has 14 amino acids. Trimming left V 3 bases short and J 1 base short, with 10 bases between. CDR3 protein: CASSSQTGQETQYF. In DNA form, the CDR3 reads TGTGCCAGCAGCTCCCAGACAGGCCAAGAGACCCAGTACTTC.

The rearrangement uses TRBV6-6 and TRBJ1-5, with TRBD1 identical over 8 bases. The CDR3 sequence is 16 residues long. Germline assignment: CDR1 MNHNY and CDR2 SVGAGI (reference sequence). V was pared by 0 bases and J by 4 bases, with 5 bases of the junction left unmatched. The CDR3 bases are TGTGCCAGCAGTTACTCTGACAGGGGAGAAAATCAGCCCCAGCATTTT. Its translation is CASSYSDRGENQPQHF.

This clonotype was detected only a few times. J is TRBJ2-7 and V is TRBV4-2, with D possibly matching TRBD1 (6 bases). V gave up 0 bases and J gave up 3 bases, with 15 bases separating them. CDR1 and CDR2 (germline): LGHNA, YNFKEQ. The CDR3 runs 16 residues. The CDR3 here is CASSQDYKRGNYEQYF. Here the CDR3 DNA reads TGTGCCAGCAGCCAAGATTACAAAAGGGGGAACTACGAGCAGTACTTC.

This chain uses TRBV29-1 with TRBJ2-7; D may be TRBD1 (6 bases). The CDR3 runs to 12 residues. CDR1 is SQVTM, CDR2 ANQGSEA, per germline. V shed 6 bases and J shed 5 bases, with 14 bases lying between them. The CDR3 sequence: CSVVKQGDEQYF. In DNA, the CDR3 is TGCAGCGTCGTCAAACAGGGCGACGAGCAGTACTTC.

This clonotype was observed a few times. The V and J genes are TRBV12-3 or TRBV12-4 and TRBJ1-2; TRBD1 is a possible D gene (5 bases). This CDR3 spans 13 amino acids. The V end lost 7 bases, the J end lost 13 bases, and 22 bases lay between the germline ends. CDR3 in DNA: TGTGCCAGCAAACCCGGGGGAAGTGTTTTCTGCACCTTC. Amino acids: CASKPGGSVFCTF.